This is a list of T cell receptor beta chains from one sample in a study of siplizumab effects on memory and regulatory T cells. Libraries were prepared by immunoSEQ multiplex PCR; TCRdb keeps only in-frame clonotypes and omits some of them. The sample consists of some 100,000 clones, 91% of them appearing once. The material sequenced was CD4+ T cells sorted from blood. Receptor source: a human donor in good health. Some clones in this sample may be carry-over from other donors' samples. CDR3s include the opening cysteine and the closing phenylalanine or tryptophan. A D gene is named only where the DNA matches it firmly.

V	J	D	DNA	CDR3
TRBV27	TRBJ2-7	TRBD1	TGTGCCAGCAGTTGGACAGGGGGCTATAACGAGCAGTACTTC	CASSWTGGYNEQYF
TRBV2	TRBJ2-1	TRBD2	TGTGCCACCAGCCCCATCGCGGGGGGCGCGGAGCAGTTCTTC	CATSPIAGGAEQFF
TRBV18	TRBJ2-7	TRBD2	TGTGCCAGCTCACCACCGGTAGGACTAGCGGCCTCCTACGAGCAGTACTTC	CASSPPVGLAASYEQYF
TRBV19	TRBJ1-1	.	TGTGCCAGTAGTATAGGTCCCGGGACACCGAGACTCATGAACACTGAAGCTTTCTTT	CASSIGPGTPRLMNTEAFF
TRBV27	TRBJ2-2	TRBD2	TGTGCCAGCAGTTCGCCGGGACTAGCGGGAGGGAACACCGGGGAGCTGTTTTTT	CASSSPGLAGGNTGELFF
TRBV29-1	TRBJ2-1	.	TGCAGCGTTGCCCCCACCCAGCACAATGAGCAGTTCTTC	CSVAPTQHNEQFF
TRBV11-3	TRBJ2-7	TRBD2	TGTGCCAGCAGCTACGGAGCGGGAGGGCCCTACGAGCAGTACTTC	CASSYGAGGPYEQYF
TRBV18	TRBJ1-5	TRBD1	TGTGCCAGCTCAAGACAGGGACCCCCGGACAATCAGCCCCAGCATTTT	CASSRQGPPDNQPQHF
TRBV2	TRBJ2-7	.	TGTGCCAGCAGTGATAGGCAGGGTACCTACGAGCAGTACTTC	CASSDRQGTYEQYF
TRBV6-5	TRBJ2-7	.	TGTGCCAGCAGTTGGCCGGGTTCCTACGAGCAGTACTTC	CASSWPGSYEQYF
TRBV27	TRBJ2-3	.	TGTGCCAGCAGTTCCCGAGGGACAGATACGCAGTATTTT	CASSSRGTDTQYF
TRBV19	TRBJ2-3	.	TGTGCCAGTATGCCGACCGGGACCCTTGGCACAGATACGCAGTATTTT	CASMPTGTLGTDTQYF
TRBV2	TRBJ2-2	.	TGTGCCAGCACTCCGTTACGGACGAACACCGGGGAGCTGTTTTTT	CASTPLRTNTGELFF
TRBV9	TRBJ1-1	TRBD1	TGTGCCAGCAGCGGACAGGGGTTCGGCACTGAAGCTTTCTTT	CASSGQGFGTEAFF
TRBV6-5	TRBJ1-6	.	TGTGCCAGCAGGGGGGCCCCTTTTGTCTCACCCCTCCACTTT	CASRGAPFVSPLHF
TRBV28	TRBJ2-2	.	TGTGCCAGCAGTTTGTTGCGGCGGGAGCTGTTTTTT	CASSLLRRELFF
TRBV28	TRBJ1-1	.	TGTGCCAGCAGTCCCCCGACAGTCCCTGAAGCTTTCTTT	CASSPPTVPEAFF
TRBV28	TRBJ1-1	.	TGTGCCAGCAGTTTTATCAGGGGTAGGGCTGAAGCTTTCTTT	CASSFIRGRAEAFF
TRBV6-1	TRBJ2-1	TRBD2	TGTGCCAGCAGACGACTAGCGGGGGAAGACAATGAGCAGTTCTTC	CASRRLAGEDNEQFF
TRBV27	TRBJ2-7	.	TGTGCCAGCAGTGATTGGAAGGAATCCTACGAGCAGTACTTC	CASSDWKESYEQYF
TRBV10-3	TRBJ2-1	.	TGTGCCATCAGTTTGTGGGCAGGGGAGTACTCCTACAATGAGCAGTTCTTC	CAISLWAGEYSYNEQFF
TRBV19	TRBJ1-2	.	TGTGCCAGTAGTATAAGCCCACAGCGGGCTGACTATGGCTACACCTTC	CASSISPQRADYGYTF
TRBV14	TRBJ2-5	.	TGTGCCAGCAGCCAAGAAACGCGTGGGACCCAGTACTTC	CASSQETRGTQYF
TRBV28	TRBJ2-1	.	TGTGCCAGCAGTGGCGGGGACTCCTACAATGAGCAGTTCTTC	CASSGGDSYNEQFF
TRBV6-5	TRBJ2-3	.	TGTGCCAGCAGTTACGACAGGTGGTCAGATACGCAGTATTTT	CASSYDRWSDTQYF
TRBV11-3	TRBJ1-5	.	TGTGCCAGCAGCTTCGACAGCCAGAGGAATCAGCCCCAGCATTTT	CASSFDSQRNQPQHF
TRBV5-4	TRBJ2-6	.	TGTGCCAGCACCTCGGGAGTCTCTGGGGCCAACGTCCTGACTTTC	CASTSGVSGANVLTF
TRBV15	TRBJ1-2	.	TGTGCCACCAGCAGAGATAAGTCCGGGATGAGTCAGAGCTATGGCTACACCTTC	CATSRDKSGMSQSYGYTF
TRBV5-1	TRBJ2-1	TRBD2	TGCGCCAGCAGCTTAGGACTAGCGGGAGGGACCTCCTACAATGAGCAGTTCTTC	CASSLGLAGGTSYNEQFF
TRBV27	TRBJ2-1	TRBD2	TGTGCCAGCAAGACCAGGAATAGACTAGCGGGAGTCCTTGAGCAGTTCTTC	CASKTRNRLAGVLEQFF
TRBV13	TRBJ1-1	TRBD1	TGTGCCAGCAGCCCTAGGGGACAGGGGCGGGATGAAGCTTTCTTT	CASSPRGQGRDEAFF
TRBV11-2	TRBJ2-7	.	TGTGCCAGCAGCTTAACAATGGAAAGCTCCTACGAGCAGTACTTC	CASSLTMESSYEQYF
TRBV5-5	TRBJ2-7	.	TGTGCCAGCAGCCAGGAAGGGCTCTACGAGCAGTACTTC	CASSQEGLYEQYF
TRBV7-3	TRBJ2-7	.	TGTGCCAGCAGCCCCGCGGAGCTTGGGGCTGTTCCTTCCTACGAGCAGTACTTC	CASSPAELGAVPSYEQYF
TRBV5-1	TRBJ2-7	TRBD1	TGCGCCAGCAGCCCCGGACAGGGCGGGTACTACGAGCAGTACTTC	CASSPGQGGYYEQYF
TRBV28	TRBJ1-5	.	TGTGCCAGCAGCCCGGGTCTGGGGAATCAGCCCCAGCATTTT	CASSPGLGNQPQHF
TRBV12-5	TRBJ2-5	TRBD2	TGTGCTAGTGGTTTGGTACGTCGATCGCGGGAGGGCCGGAAGACCCAGTACTTC	CASGLVRRSREGRKTQYF
TRBV28	TRBJ1-3	.	TGTGCCAGCAGTTTACCACAACTCGCTGGAAACACCATATATTTT	CASSLPQLAGNTIYF
TRBV7-2	TRBJ1-2	.	TGTGCCAGCAGCTTTAGAGCCAACCCCCTTTCTAACTATGGCTACACCTTC	CASSFRANPLSNYGYTF
TRBV6-1	TRBJ1-3	TRBD1	TGTGCCAGCAGTGCAGGGACAGCGGGCGGTGGAAACACCATATATTTT	CASSAGTAGGGNTIYF
TRBV4-1	TRBJ2-2	.	TGCGCCAGCAGCCAAGTATTAACCACCGGGGAGCTGTTTTTT	CASSQVLTTGELFF